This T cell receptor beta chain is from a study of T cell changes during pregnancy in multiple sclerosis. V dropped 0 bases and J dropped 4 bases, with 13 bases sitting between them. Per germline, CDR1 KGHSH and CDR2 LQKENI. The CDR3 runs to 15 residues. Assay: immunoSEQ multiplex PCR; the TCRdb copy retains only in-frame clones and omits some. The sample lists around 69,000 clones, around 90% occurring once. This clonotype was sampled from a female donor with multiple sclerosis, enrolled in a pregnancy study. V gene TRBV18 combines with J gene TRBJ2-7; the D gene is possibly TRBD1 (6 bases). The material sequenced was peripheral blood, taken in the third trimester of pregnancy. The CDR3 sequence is CASSPPMTGAYEQYF. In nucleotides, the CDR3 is TGTGCCAGCTCACCACCGATGACAGGAGCGTACGAGCAGTACTTC.